This TCR beta chain was identified in a study of Tregs in tolerant kidney transplant recipients. Broader study findings: No direct test of biological reproducibility was done here.

Germline values: CDR1 SGHRS, CDR2 YFSETQ. The CDR3 is made up of 14 amino acids. The V end was cut by 1 base, the J end by 1 base, with 9 bases between. Recipients received nonmyeloablative bone marrow transplants from related graft donors, with transient mixed chimerism. Unstimulated Tregs (CD4+CD25+CD127-) and CD4+CD25- non-Tregs were sorted from PBMCs. Sequencing used immunoSEQ multiplex PCR; TCRdb keeps in-frame clones, though not all of them. The sample totals under 35,000 clones; its top ten clones hold under 2%. As regards this clone: Its antigen is still unknown. The read gets to within 3 residues of the CDR3 end, and the germline J gene fills in the rest.

The chain uses TRBV5-1 and TRBJ2-7; the D gene is possibly TRBD1 (6 bases). The material sequenced was CD4+ T cells from blood (PBMCs), taken 24 months after the transplant. The source of this sequence is a human patient who received a combined kidney and bone marrow transplant. The graft donor may account for some of the T cells. CDR3: CASSLITGSYEQYF. The CDR3 bases that were read are TGCGCCAGCAGCTTGATCACAGGGTCCTACGAG.